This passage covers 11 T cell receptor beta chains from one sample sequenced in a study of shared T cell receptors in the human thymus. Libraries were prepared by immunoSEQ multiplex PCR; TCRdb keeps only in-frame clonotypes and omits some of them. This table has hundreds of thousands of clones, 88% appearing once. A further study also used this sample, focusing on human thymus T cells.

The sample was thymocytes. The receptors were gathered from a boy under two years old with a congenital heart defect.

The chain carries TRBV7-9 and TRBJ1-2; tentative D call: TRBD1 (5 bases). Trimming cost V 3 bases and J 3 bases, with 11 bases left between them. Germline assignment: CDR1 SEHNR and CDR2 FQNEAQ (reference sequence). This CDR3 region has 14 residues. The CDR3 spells CASSFGAGYYGYTF. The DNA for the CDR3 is TGTGCCAGCAGCTTTGGGGCAGGCTACTATGGCTACACCTTC.

The CDR3 sequence is CASSCRGGGSDTQYF. The CDR3 DNA sequence: TGTGCCAGCAGCTGTCGTGGAGGAGGGTCTGATACGCAGTATTTT. The chain recombines TRBV7-9 with TRBJ2-3; possibly TRBD2 for D (6 bases). With 4 bases removed from V and 6 bases from J, the gap between germline ends came to 17 bases. The CDR3 totals 15 residues. Germline assignment: CDR1 SEHNR and CDR2 FQNEAQ (reference sequence).

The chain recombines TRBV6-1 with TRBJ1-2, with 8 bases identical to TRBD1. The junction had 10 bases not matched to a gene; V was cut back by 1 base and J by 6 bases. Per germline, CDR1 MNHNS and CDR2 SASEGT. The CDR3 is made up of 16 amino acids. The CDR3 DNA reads TGTGCCAGCAGTGAAGGCGGACAGGGTGGATTAGATGGCTACACCTTC. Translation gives CASSEGGQGGLDGYTF.

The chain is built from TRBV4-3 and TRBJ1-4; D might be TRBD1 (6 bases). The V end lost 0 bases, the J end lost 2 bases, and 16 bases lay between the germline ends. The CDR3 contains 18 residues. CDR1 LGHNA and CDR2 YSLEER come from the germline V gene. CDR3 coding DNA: TGCGCCAGCAGCCAAGATCCCCATACAGGGCGTACTAATGAAAAACTGTTTTTT. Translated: CASSQDPHTGRTNEKLFF.

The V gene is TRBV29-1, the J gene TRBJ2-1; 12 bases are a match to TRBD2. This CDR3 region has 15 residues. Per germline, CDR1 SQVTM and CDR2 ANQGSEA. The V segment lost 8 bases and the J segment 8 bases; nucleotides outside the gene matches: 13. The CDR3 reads CSSDPLAGGPHEQFF. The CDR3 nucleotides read TGCAGCTCCGACCCTCTAGCGGGAGGGCCCCATGAGCAGTTCTTC.

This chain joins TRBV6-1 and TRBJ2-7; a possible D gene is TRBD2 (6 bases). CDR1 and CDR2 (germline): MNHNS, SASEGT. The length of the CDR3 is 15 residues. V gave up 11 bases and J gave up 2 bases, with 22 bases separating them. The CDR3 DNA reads TGTGCCTGCTCGGAGGGGCCCCTCGCAACCTACGAGCAGTACTTC. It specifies CACSEGPLATYEQYF.

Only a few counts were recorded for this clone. The CDR3 DNA sequence: TGTGCCAGCAGCTCAGAAAGGGAGGGTGCCGGGGAGCTGTTTTTT. Encoded protein: CASSSEREGAGELFF. The chain employs TRBV11-2 and TRBJ2-2; TRBD2 matches 7 bases. This CDR3 has 15 amino acids. CDR1 is SGHAT, CDR2 FQNNGV, per germline. J was trimmed by 6 bases and V by 4 bases; bases with no gene match: 8. The variable domain in full, completed from reference TRBV11-2 and TRBJ2-2, reads EAGVAQSPRYKIIEKRQSVAFWCNPISGHATLYWYQQILGQGPKLLIQFQNNGVVDDSQLPKDRFSAERLKGVDSTLKIQPAKLEDSAVYLCASSSEREGAGELFFGEGSRLTVL.

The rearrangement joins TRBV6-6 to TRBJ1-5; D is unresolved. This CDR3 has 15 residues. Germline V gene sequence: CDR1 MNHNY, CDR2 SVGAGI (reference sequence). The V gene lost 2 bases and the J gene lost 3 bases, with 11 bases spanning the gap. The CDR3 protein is CASSYPAPDNQPQHF. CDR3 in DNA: TGTGCCAGCAGTTACCCCGCCCCAGACAATCAGCCCCAGCATTTT.

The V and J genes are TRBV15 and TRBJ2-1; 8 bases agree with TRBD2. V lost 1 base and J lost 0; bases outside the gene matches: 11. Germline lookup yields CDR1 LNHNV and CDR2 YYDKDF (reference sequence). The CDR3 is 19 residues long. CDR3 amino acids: CATSRVVFLREVSYNEQFF. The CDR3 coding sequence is TGTGCCACCAGCAGAGTCGTATTTTTGCGGGAGGTCTCCTACAATGAGCAGTTCTTC. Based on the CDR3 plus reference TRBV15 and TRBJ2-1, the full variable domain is DAMVIQNPRYQVTQFGKPVTLSCSQTLNHNVMYWYQQKSSQAPKLLFHYYDKDFNNEADTPDNFQSRRPNTSFCFLDIRSPGLGDTAMYLCATSRVVFLREVSYNEQFFGPGTRLTVL.

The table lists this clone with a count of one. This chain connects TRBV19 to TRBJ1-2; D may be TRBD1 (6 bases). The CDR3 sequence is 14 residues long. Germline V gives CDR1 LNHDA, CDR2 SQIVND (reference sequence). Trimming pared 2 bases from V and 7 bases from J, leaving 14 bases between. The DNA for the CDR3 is TGTGCCAGTAGTATATACAGGGCGCTAGGTGGCTACACCTTC. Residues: CASSIYRALGGYTF.

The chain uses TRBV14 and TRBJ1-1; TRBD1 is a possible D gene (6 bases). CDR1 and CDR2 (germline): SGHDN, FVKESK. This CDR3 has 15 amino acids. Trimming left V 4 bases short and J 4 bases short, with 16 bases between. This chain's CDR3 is CASSRGGPGGTEAFF. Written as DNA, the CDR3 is TGTGCCAGCAGCCGGGGGGGGCCCGGGGGCACTGAAGCTTTCTTT. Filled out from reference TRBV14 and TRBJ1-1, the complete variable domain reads EAGVTQFPSHSVIEKGQTVTLRCDPISGHDNLYWYRRVMGKEIKFLLHFVKESKQDESGMPNNRFLAERTGGTYSTLKVQPAELEDSGVYFCASSRGGPGGTEAFFGQGTRLTVV.